The 11 T cell receptor beta chains in this list originate from one sample, sequenced in a study of shared clonotypes between healthy human individuals. TCRdb keeps only in-frame clones here, not all; method: immunoSEQ multiplex PCR. This sample has some 2,500,000 clones, with less than 95% found just once. Sequenced sample: naive CD4+ T cells from PBMCs. Subset: CD45RA+ positively selected. The receptors shown here come from a man aged 18 to 35 in good health. Some clones in this sample may be carry-over from other donors' samples.

The chain carries TRBV5-1 and TRBJ2-5; TRBD1 matches 7 bases. This CDR3 has 13 residues. V lost 4 bases and J lost 5; bases outside the gene matches: 5. In germline, CDR1 is SGHRS, CDR2 YFSETQ. The DNA for the CDR3 is TGCGCCAGCAGCCAACAGGGGCGGGAGACCCAGTACTTC. Encoded protein: CASSQQGRETQYF.

The chain employs TRBV6-6 and TRBJ1-1, with unresolved D. Germline CDR1 reads MNHNY; CDR2 reads SVGAGI (reference sequence). Trimming cost V 1 base and J 2 bases, with 8 bases left between them. This CDR3 contains 14 residues. The CDR3 DNA follows: TGTGCCAGCAGTTACTTACAGTTCAACACTGAAGCTTTCTTT. Protein: CASSYLQFNTEAFF.

V is TRBV7-3 and J is TRBJ2-4; D tentatively fits TRBD1 or TRBD2 (5 bases each). Germline CDR1 reads SGHTA; CDR2 reads FQGTGA. V lost 4 bases and J lost 6, with 10 bases in between. The CDR3 is 13 amino acids. Written as DNA, the CDR3 is TGTGCCAGCAGCTCAAGGGACGGAAACATTCAGTACTTC. This codes for CASSSRDGNIQYF.

Regarding this clone: Additional DNA sequences in this sample encode the identical CDR3. This sequence joins TRBV6-5 and TRBJ1-2; D is unclear. CDR1 MNHEY and CDR2 SVGAGI come from the germline V gene. The length of the CDR3 is 14 residues. V dropped 2 bases and J dropped 4 bases, with 11 bases sitting between them. The CDR3 coding sequence is TGTGCCAGCAGTTACGGTGGCGGGTCCTATGGCTACACCTTC. This encodes CASSYGGGSYGYTF.

The rearrangement links TRBV7-2 to TRBJ2-7; a possible D gene is TRBD2 (5 bases). This CDR3 comprises 16 residues. V lost 1 base, J lost 3 bases, and 16 bases lay in between. CDR1 SGHTA and CDR2 FQGNSA come from the germline V gene. The CDR3 nucleotides read TGTGCCAGCAGCTTAGGTCCCGGGGTGGCTCTCTACGAGCAGTACTTC. Protein: CASSLGPGVALYEQYF.

V usage is TRBV6-6 and J usage is TRBJ2-7; 10 bases line up with TRBD2. Germline CDR1 MNHNY, CDR2 SVGAGI (reference sequence). J was trimmed by 5 bases and V by 6 bases; bases with no gene match: 13. CDR3 length equals 16 residues. CDR3 in DNA: TGTGCCAGCAGCACAAACCTAGCGGGAGATTCCCACGAGCAGTACTTC. Amino acids: CASSTNLAGDSHEQYF.

The genes are TRBV6-1 and TRBJ1-1; D unclear. The CDR3 spans 12 residues. V was clipped by 4 bases and J by 7 bases, with 10 bases between them. Germline V gene data show CDR1 as MNHNS and CDR2 as SASEGT. The CDR3 DNA reads TGTGCCAGCAGTGGGACTCTCCGTGAAGCTTTCTTT. Protein product: CASSGTLREAFF.

This clone was counted a single time. The J gene is TRBJ2-7, the V gene TRBV12-5; 8 positions agree with TRBD2. The CDR3 is 16 residues long. Germline V gene lookup returns CDR1 LGHNT and CDR2 FRNRAP. The V and J ends lost 6 bases and 2 bases, in that order; junction bases with no gene match: 12. Written as DNA, the CDR3 is TGTGCTAGTGGGCCCCGGCCGGGACTAGTGCCCTACGAGCAGTACTTC. Protein sequence: CASGPRPGLVPYEQYF.

This chain joins TRBV19 and TRBJ2-4; 9 bases align to TRBD1. Losses at the gene ends were 4 bases for V and 15 bases for J; bases not matched to a gene: 10. Germline loops: CDR1 LNHDA, CDR2 SQIVND (reference sequence). The CDR3 runs to 13 residues. The CDR3 loop reads CASSREGDRVRYF. The CDR3 DNA sequence: TGTGCCAGTAGTAGAGAAGGGGACAGGGTCCGGTACTTC.

This clone has a single count. V usage is TRBV6-1 and J usage is TRBJ1-3; unclear D gene. Germline V gene sequence: CDR1 MNHNS, CDR2 SASEGT. The CDR3 is made up of 19 amino acids. V lost 2 bases and J 1 base, leaving 21 bases between the germline ends. The CDR3 DNA sequence: TGTGCCAGCAGTGAATCAGTTGATGGTCGGTCGGGATCTGGAAACACCATATATTTT. Its protein product is CASSESVDGRSGSGNTIYF.

This CDR3 reads CASSQVQKETQYF. The DNA for the CDR3 is TGCGCCAGCAGCCAAGTTCAGAAGGAGACCCAGTACTTC. The genes are TRBV4-1 and TRBJ2-5; D not certain. This CDR3 comprises 13 residues. The germline CDR1 and CDR2 sequences are MGHRA and YSYEKL. V shed 1 base and J shed 5 bases, with 8 bases lying between them.